A single sample gave rise to the 3 T cell receptor beta chains below, sequenced in a study of cytomegalovirus exposure and HLA in healthy donors. PCR used 60 Vbeta primers and 13 Jbeta primers. Assay used: immunoSEQ multiplex PCR; TCRdb lists only in-frame clones, some missing. Of 100,000 to 150,000 clones in the sample, roughly 82% were seen once. Input material: PBMCs. The receptors stem from a middle-aged woman in good health and CMV-seropositive.

The chain joins TRBV5-1 to TRBJ2-3; 9 bases line up with TRBD2. The CDR3 has 16 amino acids. Germline CDR1 SGHRS, CDR2 YFSETQ. With 1 base clipped from V and 5 bases from J, the junction kept 8 bases outside the gene matches. As DNA, the CDR3 is TGCGCCAGCAGCTTGATCATAGCGGGAGTGGGAGATACGCAGTATTTT. Translated: CASSLIIAGVGDTQYF.

This chain uses TRBV7-9 with TRBJ1-2; TRBD1 aligns across 8 bases. The germline gives CDR1 SEHNR, CDR2 FQNEAQ (reference sequence). V trimming: 1 base; J trimming: 4 bases; junction bases outside the gene matches: 5. The CDR3 runs to 15 residues. CDR3 sequence reads: CASSLDGTGLYGYTF. For the CDR3, the DNA is TGTGCCAGCAGCTTAGACGGGACAGGACTCTATGGCTACACCTTC.

The rearrangement uses TRBV9 and TRBJ2-3; tentative D call: TRBD2 (6 bases). The CDR3 sequence is 15 residues long. The V and J ends lost 4 bases and 3 bases respectively, with 15 bases between them. Germline loops: CDR1 SGDLS, CDR2 YYNGEE. CDR3 coding DNA: TGTGCCAGCAGCTTGTCGGGAGTAATGACAGATACGCAGTATTTT. Encoded protein: CASSLSGVMTDTQYF.